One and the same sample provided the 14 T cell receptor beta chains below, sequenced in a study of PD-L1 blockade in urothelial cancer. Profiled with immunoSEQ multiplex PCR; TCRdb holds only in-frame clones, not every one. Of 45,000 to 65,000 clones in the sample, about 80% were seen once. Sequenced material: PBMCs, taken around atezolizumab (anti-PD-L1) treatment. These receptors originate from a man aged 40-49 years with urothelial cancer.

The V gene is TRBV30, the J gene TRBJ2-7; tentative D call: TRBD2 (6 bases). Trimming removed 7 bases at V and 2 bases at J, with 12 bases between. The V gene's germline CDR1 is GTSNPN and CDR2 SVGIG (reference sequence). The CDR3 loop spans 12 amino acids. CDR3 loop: CALAGLAYEQYF. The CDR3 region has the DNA TGTGCCTTGGCGGGACTTGCCTACGAGCAGTACTTC.

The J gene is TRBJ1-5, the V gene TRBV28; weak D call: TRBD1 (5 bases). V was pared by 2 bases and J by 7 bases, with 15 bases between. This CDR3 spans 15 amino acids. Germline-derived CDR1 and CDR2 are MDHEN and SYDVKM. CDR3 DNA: TGTGCCAGCAGTTTAGGGGCCCCGGAGGGACAGCCCCAGCATTTT. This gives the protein CASSLGAPEGQPQHF. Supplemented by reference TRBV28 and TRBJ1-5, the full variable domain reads DVKVTQSSRYLVKRTGEKVFLECVQDMDHENMFWYRQDPGLGLRLIYFSYDVKMKEKGDIPEGYSVSREKKERFSLILESASTNQTSMYLCASSLGAPEGQPQHFGDGTRLSIL.

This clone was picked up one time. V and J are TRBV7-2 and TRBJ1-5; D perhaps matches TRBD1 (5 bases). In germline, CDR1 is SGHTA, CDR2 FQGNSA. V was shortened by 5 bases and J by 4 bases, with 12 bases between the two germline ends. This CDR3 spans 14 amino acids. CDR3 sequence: CASSPVGGNQPQHF. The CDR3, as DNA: TGTGCCAGCAGCCCGGTCGGGGGGAATCAGCCCCAGCATTTT.

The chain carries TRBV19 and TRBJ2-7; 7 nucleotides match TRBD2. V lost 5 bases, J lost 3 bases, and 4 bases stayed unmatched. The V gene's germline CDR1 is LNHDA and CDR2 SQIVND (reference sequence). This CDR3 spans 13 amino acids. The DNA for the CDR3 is TGTGCCAGTAGTTCCTCTAGCGGCTACGAGCAGTACTTC. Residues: CASSSSSGYEQYF.

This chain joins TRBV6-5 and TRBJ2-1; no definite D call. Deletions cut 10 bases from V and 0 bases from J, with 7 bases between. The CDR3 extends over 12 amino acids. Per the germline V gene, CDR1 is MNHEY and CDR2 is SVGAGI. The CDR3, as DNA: TGTGCCACGGCTAGCTCCTACAATGAGCAGTTCTTC. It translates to CATASSYNEQFF.

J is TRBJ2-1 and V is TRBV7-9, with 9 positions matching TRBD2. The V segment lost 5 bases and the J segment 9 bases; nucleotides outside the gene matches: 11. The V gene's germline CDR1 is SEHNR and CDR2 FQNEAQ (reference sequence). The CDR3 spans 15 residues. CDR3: CASSPSGGFLAEQFF. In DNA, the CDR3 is TGTGCCAGCAGCCCCAGCGGGGGGTTTCTCGCTGAGCAGTTCTTC. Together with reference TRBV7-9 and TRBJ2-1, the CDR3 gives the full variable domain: DTGVSQNPRHKITKRGQNVTFRCDPISEHNRLYWYRQTLGQGPEFLTYFQNEAQLEKSRLLSDRFSAERPKGSFSTLEIQRTEQGDSAMYLCASSPSGGFLAEQFFGPGTRLTVL.

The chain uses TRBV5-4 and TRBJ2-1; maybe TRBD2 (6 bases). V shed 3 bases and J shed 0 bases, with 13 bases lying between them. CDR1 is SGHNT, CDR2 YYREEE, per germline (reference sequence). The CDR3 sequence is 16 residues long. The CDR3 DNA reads TGTGCCAGCAGCTATCCCCGGGGGAGCTCCTACAATGAGCAGTTCTTC. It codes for CASSYPRGSSYNEQFF.

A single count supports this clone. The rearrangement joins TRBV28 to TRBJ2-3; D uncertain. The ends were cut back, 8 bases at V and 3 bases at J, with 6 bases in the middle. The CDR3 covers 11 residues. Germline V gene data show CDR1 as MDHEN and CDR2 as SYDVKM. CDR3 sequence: CASLRTDTQYF. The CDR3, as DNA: TGTGCCAGCCTCAGGACAGATACGCAGTATTTT. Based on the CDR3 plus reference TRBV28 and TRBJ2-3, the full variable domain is DVKVTQSSRYLVKRTGEKVFLECVQDMDHENMFWYRQDPGLGLRLIYFSYDVKMKEKGDIPEGYSVSREKKERFSLILESASTNQTSMYLCASLRTDTQYFGPGTRLTVL.

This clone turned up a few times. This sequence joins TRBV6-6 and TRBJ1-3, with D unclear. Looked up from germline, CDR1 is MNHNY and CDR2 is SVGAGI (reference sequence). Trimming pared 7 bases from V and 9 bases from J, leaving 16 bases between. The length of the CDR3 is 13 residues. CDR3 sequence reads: CASTSGKGVTIYF. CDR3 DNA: TGTGCCAGCACTTCCGGGAAGGGAGTCACCATATATTTT.

The CDR3 DNA is TGTGCCAGCTCACCGGATGGGGGCAGGGGTCAGCCCCAGCATTTT. Translated, it gives CASSPDGGRGQPQHF. The chain employs TRBV18 and TRBJ1-5; TRBD1 is a possible D gene (6 bases). CDR3 length: 15 residues. V was pared by 3 bases and J by 6 bases, with 15 bases between. Germline V gene data show CDR1 as KGHSH and CDR2 as LQKENI.

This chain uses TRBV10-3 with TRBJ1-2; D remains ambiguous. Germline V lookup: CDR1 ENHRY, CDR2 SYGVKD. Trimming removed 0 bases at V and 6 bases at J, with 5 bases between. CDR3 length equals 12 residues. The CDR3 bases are TGTGCCATCAGTGAGTCGACTAATGGCTACACCTTC. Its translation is CAISESTNGYTF.

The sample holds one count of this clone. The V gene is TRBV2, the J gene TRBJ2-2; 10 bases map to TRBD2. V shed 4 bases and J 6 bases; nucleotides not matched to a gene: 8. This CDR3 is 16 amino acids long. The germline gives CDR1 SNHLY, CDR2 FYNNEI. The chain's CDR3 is CASSGSSGRSPGELFF. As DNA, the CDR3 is TGTGCCAGCAGTGGCTCTAGCGGGAGATCGCCCGGGGAGCTGTTTTTT.

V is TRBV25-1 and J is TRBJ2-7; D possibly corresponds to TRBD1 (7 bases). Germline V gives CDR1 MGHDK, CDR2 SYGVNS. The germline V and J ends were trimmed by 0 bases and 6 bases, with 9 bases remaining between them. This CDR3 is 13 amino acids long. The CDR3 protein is CASSEYQGGEQYF. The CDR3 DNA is TGTGCCAGCAGTGAATATCAGGGGGGCGAGCAGTACTTC.

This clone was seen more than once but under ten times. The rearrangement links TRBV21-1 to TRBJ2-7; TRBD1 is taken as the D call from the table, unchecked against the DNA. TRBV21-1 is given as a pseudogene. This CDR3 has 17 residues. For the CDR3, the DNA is TGTGCCAGCAGCCCTAACGCTGAACAGGGGGGTGCGGACGAGCAGTACTTC. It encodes CASSPNAEQGGADEQYF.